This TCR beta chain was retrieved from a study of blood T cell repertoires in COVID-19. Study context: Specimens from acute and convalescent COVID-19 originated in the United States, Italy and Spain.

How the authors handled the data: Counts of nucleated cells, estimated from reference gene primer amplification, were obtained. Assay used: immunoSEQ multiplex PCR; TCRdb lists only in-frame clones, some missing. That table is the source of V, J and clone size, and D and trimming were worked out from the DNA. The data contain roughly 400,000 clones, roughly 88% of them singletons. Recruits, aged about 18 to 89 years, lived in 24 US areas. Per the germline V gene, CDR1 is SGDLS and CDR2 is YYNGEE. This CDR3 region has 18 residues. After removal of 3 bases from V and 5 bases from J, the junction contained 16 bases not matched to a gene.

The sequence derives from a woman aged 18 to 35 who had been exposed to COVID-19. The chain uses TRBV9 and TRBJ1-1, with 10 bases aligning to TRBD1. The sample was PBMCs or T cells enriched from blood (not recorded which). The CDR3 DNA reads TGTGCCAGCAGCGAAGGTAACCGGGACAGGGGAAGGGGGACTGAAGCTTTCTTT. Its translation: CASSEGNRDRGRGTEAFF.